These 8 T cell receptor beta chains share one sample of origin, sequenced in a study of memory CD4+ T cells and cytomegalovirus serostatus. Single viable CD3+CD4+CD8-CD45RO+ cells were sorted as the memory CD4+ T cells. Here immunoSEQ multiplex PCR was the method, and the copy in TCRdb shows in-frame clones only, minus some. The sample yields tens of thousands of clones, around 76% seen once. Sequenced sample: memory CD4+ T cells from blood. The receptors stem from an adult in good health and CMV-seropositive.

The rearrangement links TRBV5-4 to TRBJ1-4, with 12 nucleotides matching TRBD1. V shed 1 base and J 5 bases; nucleotides not matched to a gene: 3. Germline V gives CDR1 SGHNT, CDR2 YYREEE (reference sequence). This CDR3 comprises 16 residues. CDR3 sequence (DNA): TGTGCCAGCAGCTTGCCGGGACAGGGGGCCAATGAAAAACTGTTTTTT. This translates into CASSLPGQGANEKLFF.

There are many counts of this clone. The chain combines TRBV5-1 with TRBJ2-1; 8 bases are a match to TRBD2. CDR3 length: 14 residues. Unmatched junction bases numbered 3, after V lost 0 bases and J lost 7 bases. Germline CDR1 and CDR2: SGHRS and YFSETQ. The chain's CDR3 is CASSLAAGGNEQFF. The DNA of the CDR3 is TGCGCCAGCAGCTTGGCGGCGGGGGGAAATGAGCAGTTCTTC.

The J gene is TRBJ1-1, the V gene TRBV5-1; tentatively, D is TRBD1 (6 bases). The CDR3 covers 13 residues. The V end was cut by 0 bases, the J end by 3 bases, with 6 bases between. The V gene's germline CDR1 is SGHRS and CDR2 YFSETQ. The CDR3 DNA reads as TGCGCCAGCAGCTTGGGGGGGCACACTGAAGCTTTCTTT. This gives the protein CASSLGGHTEAFF. The full variable domain, in which reference TRBV5-1 and TRBJ1-1 provide the parts outside the CDR3, is KAGVTQTPRYLIKTRGQQVTLSCSPISGHRSVSWYQQTPGQGLQFLFEYFSETQRNKGNFPGRFSGRQFSNSRSEMNVSTLELGDSALYLCASSLGGHTEAFFGQGTRLTVV.

This clone was counted only a few times. The CDR3 DNA reads TGTGCCAGCAGCCAGGTCAGGACCCTAGAAAAACTGTTTTTT. It encodes CASSQVRTLEKLFF. This chain uses TRBV4-2 with TRBJ1-4; D call uncertain. The germline CDR1 and CDR2 sequences are LGHNA and YNFKEQ. This CDR3 spans 14 amino acids. V lost 3 bases, J lost 8 bases, and 13 bases lay in between.

The chain couples TRBV7-2 to TRBJ2-2, with D possibly called TRBD1 or TRBD2 (6 bases each). Looked up from germline, CDR1 is SGHTA and CDR2 is FQGNSA. The germline V and J ends were trimmed by 4 bases and 5 bases, with 17 bases remaining between them. The CDR3 runs 16 residues. CDR3 region: CASSYNSGARTGELFF. The CDR3 coding sequence is TGTGCCAGCAGCTATAATTCGGGGGCGAGGACCGGGGAGCTGTTTTTT.

This chain connects TRBV6-5 to TRBJ2-1; D gene uncertain. CDR1 and CDR2 (germline): MNHEY, SVGAGI. CDR3 size: 16 residues. V lost 2 bases and J 2 bases, leaving 13 bases between the germline ends. For the CDR3, the DNA is TGTGCCAGCAGTTACGGTATGGCAGGTGCCTACAATGAGCAGTTCTTC. As protein: CASSYGMAGAYNEQFF.

V and J are TRBV6-6 and TRBJ2-1; 14 bases agree with TRBD2. Germline V gives CDR1 MNHNY, CDR2 SVGAGI (reference sequence). Losses at the gene ends were 6 bases for V and 4 bases for J; bases not matched to a gene: 5. The CDR3 contains 16 residues. CDR3 residues: CASRGLAGDDYNEQFF. The CDR3 region has the DNA TGTGCCAGCAGGGGACTAGCGGGGGACGATTACAATGAGCAGTTCTTC.

This chain connects TRBV10-3 to TRBJ1-2, with unresolved D. CDR3 length equals 16 residues. The V end was cut by 4 bases, the J end by 2 bases, with 17 bases between. Germline V gene data show CDR1 as ENHRY and CDR2 as SYGVKD. This CDR3 reads CAISASDGRGNYGYTF. The DNA of the CDR3 is TGTGCCATCAGTGCCTCGGACGGGCGGGGAAACTATGGCTACACCTTC.